Shown below are 10 T cell receptor beta chains from a single sample sequenced in a study of cytomegalovirus exposure and HLA in healthy donors. PCR employed 60 Vbeta and 13 Jbeta primers. The repertoire was sequenced with immunoSEQ multiplex PCR; TCRdb's copy has only in-frame clones and lacks some. The table lists 90,000 to 120,000 clones, roughly 78% of them singletons. The sample comprised PBMCs. The origin of the receptors is a woman between 40 and 55 years old in good health and CMV-seronegative.

The V and J genes are TRBV7-6 and TRBJ2-4; a weak D match, TRBD2 (6 bases). V dropped 1 base and J dropped 6 bases, with 22 bases sitting between them. Germline CDR1 is SGHVS and CDR2 is FNYEAQ. The CDR3 loop spans 18 amino acids. The CDR3 sequence is CASSLGAGPPDRGNIQYF. The CDR3 DNA follows: TGTGCCAGCAGCTTAGGGGCGGGACCCCCAGATCGCGGAAACATTCAGTACTTC.

The V and J genes are TRBV10-3 and TRBJ2-7; D is perhaps TRBD2 (5 bases). Per germline, CDR1 ENHRY and CDR2 SYGVKD. V shed 1 base and J shed 3 bases, with 7 bases lying between them. The CDR3 length is 13 residues. The CDR3 bases are TGTGCCATCAGTGAGTTCGGGGTCTACGAGCAGTACTTC. Residues: CAISEFGVYEQYF.

This clone was recorded only once. The chain recombines TRBV6-5 with TRBJ2-7; tentative D call: TRBD1 (5 bases). V was pared by 6 bases and J by 0 bases, with 15 bases between. Germline lookup yields CDR1 MNHEY and CDR2 SVGAGI. There are 15 residues in the CDR3. CDR3 region: CASRPDRASSYEQYF. The CDR3 coding sequence is TGTGCCAGCAGACCAGACAGAGCGAGCTCCTACGAGCAGTACTTC.

Notes on this clone: The junction differs from germline at one of its ends, possibly a read error. The rearrangement links TRBV13 to TRBJ1-2; no firm D call. The CDR3 is 12 residues long. Germline V gene lookup returns CDR1 PRHDT and CDR2 FYEKMQ (reference sequence). CDR3 protein: CASTLISGGYTF. CDR3 sequence (DNA): TGTGCCAGCACCTTAATCTCCGGTGGCTACACCTTC.

In this sample, this clone turned up a few times. The CDR3 nucleotides are TGTGCCAGCAGTTGGGTCGGCGGGTACGAGCAGTACTTC. Its translation: CASSWVGGYEQYF. V and J are TRBV27 and TRBJ2-7; D perhaps matches TRBD2 (5 bases). V shed 4 bases and J shed 4 bases, with 11 bases lying between them. Looked up from germline, CDR1 is MNHEY and CDR2 is SMNVEV (reference sequence). The CDR3 covers 13 residues.

The chain combines TRBV9 with TRBJ1-2, with TRBD1 matching over 7 bases. V was pared by 4 bases and J by 0 bases, with 12 bases of the junction left unmatched. Germline V gene sequence: CDR1 SGDLS, CDR2 YYNGEE. The CDR3 consists of 17 residues. The CDR3 here is CASSHSRGRVANYGYTF. The CDR3 DNA sequence: TGTGCCAGCAGCCACAGTAGGGGGCGGGTTGCTAACTATGGCTACACCTTC.

On this clone itself: Germline is not matched at one junction end, which may reflect a read error. The chain carries TRBV7-9 and TRBJ2-1; TRBD2 matches 13 bases. The germline gives CDR1 SEHNR, CDR2 FQNEAQ (reference sequence). The CDR3 runs 15 residues. CDR3 amino acids: CSSSSGLAGYNEQFF. CDR3 bases: TGTTCCAGCAGCTCGGGACTAGCGGGGTACAATGAGCAGTTCTTC.

The chain joins TRBV10-3 to TRBJ2-3; D uncertain. The CDR3 loop spans 15 amino acids. Germline-derived CDR1 and CDR2 are ENHRY and SYGVKD. The ends were cut back, 6 bases at V and 1 base at J, with 14 bases in the middle. CDR3 residues: CAIRPAIRGTDTQYF. The CDR3 nucleotides are TGTGCCATCAGACCCGCGATAAGAGGCACAGATACGCAGTATTTT.

This sequence joins TRBV9 and TRBJ1-2; TRBD1 agrees at 8 bases. J lost 6 bases, V lost 4 bases, and 11 bases had no gene match. Germline V lookup: CDR1 SGDLS, CDR2 YYNGEE. The CDR3 is made up of 15 amino acids. Here the CDR3 reads CASSLTGAPLNGYTF. CDR3 sequence (DNA): TGTGCCAGCAGCTTGACAGGGGCGCCCCTTAATGGCTACACCTTC.

This chain connects TRBV18 to TRBJ1-5; D ambiguous. CDR1 KGHSH and CDR2 LQKENI come from the germline V gene. Trimming pared 5 bases from V and 9 bases from J, leaving 14 bases between. The CDR3 runs to 13 residues. In nucleotides, the CDR3 is TGTGCCAGCTCAATAGATCGCCGGGGGCCCCAGCATTTT. Translation gives CASSIDRRGPQHF.